Following are 11 T cell receptor beta chains from one sample sequenced in a study of radiotherapy plus CTLA-4 blockade in lung cancer (dated by TCRdb to the late 2010s). The library was obtained by the immunoSEQ multiplex PCR assay. TCRdb re-hosts the immuneACCESS table, in-frame sequences only. Its copies lack some clones; in the studies checked, an unresolved V gene accounts for under half of them, and the cause for the rest is not known. In this sample the table shows over 85,000 clones, roughly 74% of which occur a single time. Around 2.7% of the sample belongs to the ten largest clones. Sequenced material: peripheral blood, taken from a patient treated with radiotherapy plus ipilimumab. The receptors were sampled from a human donor with non-small cell lung cancer who had a partial response to radiotherapy plus ipilimumab. Some clones in this sample may be carry-over from other donors' samples.

V gene TRBV27 combines with J gene TRBJ2-3; TRBD2 matches 8 bases. The CDR3 totals 16 residues. Germline V gives CDR1 MNHEY, CDR2 SMNVEV (reference sequence). Trimming removed 3 bases from V and 1 base from J; junction bases left unmatched: 6. The CDR3 loop reads CASSLIGAGGTDTQYF. Written as DNA, the CDR3 is TGTGCCAGCAGTTTGATCGGAGCGGGAGGCACAGATACGCAGTATTTT.

This clone was seen only a few times. The genes are TRBV6-5 and TRBJ1-2; D may be TRBD1 (5 bases). The CDR3 sequence is 11 residues long. Trimming shortened V by 4 bases and J by 6 bases, and 6 bases separated the two germline ends. Germline lookup yields CDR1 MNHEY and CDR2 SVGAGI. CDR3 in DNA: TGTGCCAGCAGTTGGGGCCATGGCTACACCTTC. Encoded protein: CASSWGHGYTF.

The chain is built from TRBV7-8 and TRBJ2-7, with TRBD1 identical over 10 bases. This CDR3 is 15 amino acids long. The V segment lost 3 bases and the J segment 5 bases; nucleotides outside the gene matches: 7. Germline CDR1 and CDR2: SGHVS and FQNEAQ. The CDR3 loop reads CASSFSTGGKNEQYF. The CDR3 nucleotides read TGTGCCAGCAGCTTTTCGACAGGGGGCAAAAACGAGCAGTACTTC.

This chain uses TRBV2 with TRBJ1-2, with a weak D call TRBD1 (6 bases). The V gene's germline CDR1 is SNHLY and CDR2 FYNNEI. The CDR3 extends over 15 amino acids. V dropped 4 bases and J dropped 8 bases, with 20 bases sitting between them. This chain's CDR3 is CASSVRQGPLLGYTF. Written as DNA, the CDR3 is TGTGCCAGCAGTGTACGGCAGGGGCCCTTATTAGGCTACACCTTC.

The genes are TRBV11-2 and TRBJ1-2; TRBD1 is a possible D gene (5 bases). The CDR3 totals 15 residues. CDR1 is SGHAT and CDR2 is FQNNGV in the germline V gene. V shed 1 base and J shed 2 bases, with 11 bases lying between them. The CDR3 DNA reads TGTGCCAGCAGCTTAGGAAGGCGGGGGAACTATGGCTACACCTTC. Its protein is CASSLGRRGNYGYTF.

This rearrangement joins TRBV4-3 to TRBJ2-3; D is perhaps TRBD2 (5 bases). The ends were cut back, 0 bases at V and 4 bases at J, with 14 bases in the middle. Germline CDR1 LGHNA, CDR2 YSLEER. The CDR3 runs 16 residues. CDR3 protein: CASSQDPRAGSDTQYF. The CDR3 DNA reads TGCGCCAGCAGCCAAGATCCGCGCGCGGGTTCAGATACGCAGTATTTT.

The chain combines TRBV7-2 with TRBJ1-5, with 7 bases aligning to TRBD1. The germline gives CDR1 SGHTA, CDR2 FQGNSA. Trimming cost V 4 bases and J 7 bases; bases outside gene matches: 7. CDR3 length equals 14 residues. The CDR3 reads CASSSTGESQPQHF. The CDR3 DNA follows: TGTGCCAGCAGCTCCACAGGGGAGTCGCAGCCCCAGCATTTT.

Here the CDR3 reads CASSPGQGESEKLFF. The CDR3 nucleotides are TGCGCCAGCAGCCCTGGACAGGGTGAAAGTGAAAAACTGTTTTTT. The chain carries TRBV4-3 and TRBJ1-4, with TRBD1 matching 8 bases. Per the germline V gene, CDR1 is LGHNA and CDR2 is YSLEER. The CDR3 has 15 amino acids. Trimming cost V 4 bases and J 7 bases; bases outside gene matches: 8.

Only one count was recorded for this clone. The chain is built from TRBV6-5 and TRBJ2-3, with D possibly TRBD2 on 6 matching bases. Germline CDR1 reads MNHEY; CDR2 reads SVGAGI. Trimming removed 3 bases at V and 2 bases at J, with 12 bases between. There are 15 residues in the CDR3. The CDR3 DNA reads as TGTGCCAGCAGTTATGGTCGGGAGATCACAGATACGCAGTATTTT. Protein: CASSYGREITDTQYF.

V and J are TRBV5-4 and TRBJ2-3; 7 nucleotides match TRBD2. This CDR3 has 13 amino acids. Germline CDR1 SGHNT, CDR2 YYREEE (reference sequence). With 2 bases clipped from V and 5 bases from J, the junction kept 2 bases outside the gene matches. CDR3: CASSLAGKDTQYF. DNA for the CDR3: TGTGCCAGCAGCTTAGCGGGAAAAGATACGCAGTATTTT. The whole variable domain, filled in from reference TRBV5-4 and TRBJ2-3, reads ETGVTQSPTHLIKTRGQQVTLRCSSQSGHNTVSWYQQALGQGPQFIFQYYREEENGRGNFPPRFSGLQFPNYSSELNVNALELDDSALYLCASSLAGKDTQYFGPGTRLTVL.

The chain links TRBV18 to TRBJ2-7, with TRBD1 matching over 9 bases. The CDR3 has 16 amino acids. The germline gives CDR1 KGHSH, CDR2 LQKENI. V lost 6 bases to trimming and J lost 0 bases; unmatched junction nucleotides: 9. The CDR3 here is CASSQGTGKSSYEQYF. The CDR3 bases are TGTGCCAGCTCCCAAGGGACAGGGAAAAGCTCCTACGAGCAGTACTTC.